Presented here are 10 T cell receptor beta chains from one specimen sequenced in a study of blood T cell repertoires in COVID-19. This table comes from immunoSEQ multiplex PCR, and its TCRdb copy is limited to in-frame clones, with some not included. The repertoire includes about 300,000 clones, roughly 90% of them detected once, and 6.8% sits in the top ten. What was sequenced was peripheral blood. These receptor sequences come from a woman in her 30s with COVID-19, enrolled during active disease.

The V gene is TRBV6-5, the J gene TRBJ2-2, with a tentative D call TRBD1 (5 bases). From germline, CDR1 is MNHEY and CDR2 SVGAGI. This CDR3 comprises 15 residues. Deletions cut 0 bases from V and 3 bases from J, with 8 bases between. CDR3 sequence reads: CASSYSQGDTGELFF. As DNA, the CDR3 is TGTGCCAGCAGTTACTCCCAGGGCGACACCGGGGAGCTGTTTTTT.

This chain uses TRBV18 with TRBJ2-6; perhaps TRBD1 as D (5 bases). The V end was cut by 1 base, the J end by 4 bases, with 8 bases between. CDR3 size: 15 residues. Germline V gene lookup returns CDR1 KGHSH and CDR2 LQKENI. The CDR3 sequence: CASSPLREGANVLTF. CDR3 DNA sequence: TGTGCCAGCTCACCACTCAGGGAAGGGGCCAACGTCCTGACTTTC.

The gene calls are TRBV6-5 and TRBJ1-4, with TRBD1 as a possible D gene (5 bases). V lost 2 bases and J 3 bases, leaving 13 bases between the germline ends. This CDR3 contains 16 residues. Germline V gene lookup returns CDR1 MNHEY and CDR2 SVGAGI. The CDR3 spells CASSYQGSRSNEKLFF. The CDR3 DNA reads TGTGCCAGCAGTTACCAGGGAAGCCGTTCTAATGAAAAACTGTTTTTT.

The chain combines TRBV15 with TRBJ2-2, with 14 positions matching TRBD2. With 5 bases clipped from V and 4 bases from J, the junction kept 3 bases outside the gene matches. Germline V lookup: CDR1 LNHNV, CDR2 YYDKDF (reference sequence). The CDR3 loop spans 16 amino acids. Written as DNA, the CDR3 is TGTGCCACCAGCTCGGGACTAGCGGGAGCCACCGGGGAGCTGTTTTTT. It specifies CATSSGLAGATGELFF.

The V call is TRBV2, the J call TRBJ2-7; D gene uncertain. CDR3 length: 15 amino acids. V was shortened by 6 bases and J by 0 bases, with 15 bases between the two germline ends. Germline V CDR1 and CDR2: SNHLY, FYNNEI. The CDR3 sequence is CASSKGDGTSYEQYF. The CDR3 DNA reads as TGTGCCAGCAGCAAAGGAGACGGAACCTCCTACGAGCAGTACTTC.

V gene TRBV6-5 combines with J gene TRBJ2-7; a weak D match, TRBD2 (5 bases). The CDR3 is 15 amino acids. Trimming shortened V by 0 bases and J by 2 bases, and 11 bases separated the two germline ends. Germline lookup yields CDR1 MNHEY and CDR2 SVGAGI. CDR3 region: CASSYSAGQAYEQYF. CDR3 bases: TGTGCCAGCAGTTACTCGGCGGGCCAAGCCTACGAGCAGTACTTC.

J is TRBJ2-5 and V is TRBV11-2, with 7 bases that match TRBD1. J lost 2 bases, V lost 3 bases, and 3 bases had no gene match. The CDR3 length is 14 residues. Germline CDR1 reads SGHAT; CDR2 reads FQNNGV. CDR3 in DNA: TGTGCCAGCAGCTTTAAGGGACAGCAAGAGACCCAGTACTTC. It codes for CASSFKGQQETQYF.

V usage is TRBV4-3 and J usage is TRBJ2-1; 7 bases map to TRBD2. The germline V gene encodes CDR1 LGHNA and CDR2 YSLEER. Trimming cost V 0 bases and J 5 bases; bases outside gene matches: 7. The CDR3 consists of 16 residues. CDR3 amino acids: CASSQELLAADNEQFF. The CDR3, as DNA: TGCGCCAGCAGCCAAGAACTGCTAGCGGCGGACAATGAGCAGTTCTTC.

CDR3 region: CATSREDRYEQYF. DNA for the CDR3: TGTGCCACCAGCAGAGAAGACAGGTACGAGCAGTACTTC. The chain links TRBV15 to TRBJ2-7; a possible D gene is TRBD1 (6 bases). Trimming took off 0 bases at V and 4 bases at J, with 7 bases between the two ends. This CDR3 has 13 residues. The germline V gene encodes CDR1 LNHNV and CDR2 YYDKDF (reference sequence).

V gene TRBV14 combines with J gene TRBJ1-1, with D perhaps TRBD1 (6 bases). The CDR3 totals 13 residues. The germline gives CDR1 SGHDN, CDR2 FVKESK. V was cut by 2 bases and J by 4 bases, with 8 bases left in between. CDR3 DNA: TGTGCCAGCAGCCAAAACAGGGCCACTGAAGCTTTCTTT. Protein: CASSQNRATEAFF.